These 3 T cell receptor beta chains were all obtained from the same sample, sequenced in a study of cytomegalovirus exposure and HLA in healthy donors. The PCR contained 60 Vbeta and 13 Jbeta primers. TCRdb's copy holds only in-frame clones and misses some; the assay was immunoSEQ multiplex PCR. The table records about 110,000 clones, about 76% of them present only once. The specimen sequenced was PBMCs. Receptor source: a woman aged 50 to 60 in good health and CMV-seropositive.

V gene TRBV29-1 combines with J gene TRBJ2-3; 7 positions match TRBD1. The junction had 8 bases not matched to a gene; V was cut back by 3 bases and J by 2 bases. Germline CDR1 reads SQVTM; CDR2 reads ANQGSEA. CDR3 length: 15 residues. The CDR3 DNA reads TGCAGCGTTGACCGTCAACAGGGGCACACAGATACGCAGTATTTT. Its translation: CSVDRQQGHTDTQYF.

CDR3 DNA sequence: TGTGCCAGCAGTTTATTAGGGGTGACTAATGAAAAACTGTTTTTT. Its protein is CASSLLGVTNEKLFF. The V call is TRBV28, the J call TRBJ1-4, with D perhaps matching TRBD1 (5 bases). Germline V CDR1 and CDR2: MDHEN, SYDVKM. V lost 1 base and J lost 2, with 8 bases in between. The CDR3 length is 15 residues. The variable domain in full, with the rest retrieved from reference TRBV28 and TRBJ1-4, is DVKVTQSSRYLVKRTGEKVFLECVQDMDHENMFWYRQDPGLGLRLIYFSYDVKMKEKGDIPEGYSVSREKKERFSLILESASTNQTSMYLCASSLLGVTNEKLFFGSGTQLSVL.

V is TRBV30 and J is TRBJ1-4, with TRBD1 matching over 7 bases. V lost 5 bases to trimming and J lost 8 bases; unmatched junction nucleotides: 5. In germline, CDR1 is GTSNPN, CDR2 SVGIG (reference sequence). The CDR3 extends over 12 amino acids. The CDR3 reads CAWGRGREKLFF. The CDR3 DNA follows: TGTGCCTGGGGCAGGGGGAGAGAAAAACTGTTTTTT. Variable domain in full (rest from reference TRBV30 and TRBJ1-4): SQTIHQWPATLVQPVGSPLSLECTVEGTSNPNLYWYRQAAGRGLQLLFYSVGIGQISSEVPQNLSASRPQDRQFILSSKKLLLSDSGFYLCAWGRGREKLFFGSGTQLSVL.